This TCR beta chain was identified during a study of CD8 T cells in ankylosing spondylitis. TCRdb re-derived calls from the 5' RACE reads in MiXCR, one entry per CDR3 protein. Here the sample spans 85,000 to 100,000 distinct CDR3 sequences, 8.8% being singletons. The germline gives CDR1 MDHEN, CDR2 SYDVKM. V lost 6 bases, J lost 6 bases, and 14 bases stayed unmatched. CDR3 length: 16 amino acids. The gene calls are TRBV28 and TRBJ2-3; 8 bases are shared with TRBD2. The sequenced sample was blood, either unsorted or a sorted T cell fraction (not recorded which). The TCR comes from a male donor with ankylosing spondylitis or in good health (not recorded which). The CDR3 here is CASSLPGGGPMDTQYF. DNA for the CDR3: TGTGCCAGCAGCCTCCCGGGCGGGGGGCCCATGGATACGCAGTATTTT.